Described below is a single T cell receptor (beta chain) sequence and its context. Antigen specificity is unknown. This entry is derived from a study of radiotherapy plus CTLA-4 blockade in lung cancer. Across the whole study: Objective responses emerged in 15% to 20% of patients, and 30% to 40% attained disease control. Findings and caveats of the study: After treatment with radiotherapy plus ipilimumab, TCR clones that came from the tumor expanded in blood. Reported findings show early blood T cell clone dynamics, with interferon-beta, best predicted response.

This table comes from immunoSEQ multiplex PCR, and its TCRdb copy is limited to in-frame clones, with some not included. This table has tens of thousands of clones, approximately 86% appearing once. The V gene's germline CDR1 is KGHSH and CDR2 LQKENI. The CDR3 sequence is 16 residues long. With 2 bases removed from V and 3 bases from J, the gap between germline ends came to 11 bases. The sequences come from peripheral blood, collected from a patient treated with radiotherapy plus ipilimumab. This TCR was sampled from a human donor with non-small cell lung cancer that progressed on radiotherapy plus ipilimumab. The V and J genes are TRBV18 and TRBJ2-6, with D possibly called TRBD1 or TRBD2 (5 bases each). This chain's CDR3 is CASSPGTLGGANVLTF. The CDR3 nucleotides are TGTGCCAGCTCACCAGGGACCTTGGGTGGGGCCAACGTCCTGACTTTC.